The 18 T cell receptor beta chains in this list originate from one sample, sequenced in a study of blood T cells in healthy people across ages. A sample-barcoded 5' primer and a J-beta primer mix were used in a second PCR of roughly 7 to 12 cycles. TCRdb used MiXCR to reprocess the 5' RACE reads, holding one entry per CDR3 protein. This sample yields around 800,000 distinct CDR3 sequences, of which roughly 50% are seen a single time; approximately 40% belongs to the top ten. The specimen was blood. The receptors here all came from a man older than 75 in good health.

The chain uses TRBV9 and TRBJ2-5; 10 bases agree with TRBD2. The CDR3 has 16 amino acids. V lost 2 bases to trimming and J lost 3 bases; unmatched junction nucleotides: 7. CDR1 and CDR2 (germline): SGDLS, YYNGEE. The CDR3 bases are TGTGCCAGCAGCGTCCGTCCTAGCGGGGGCAAAGAGACCCAGTACTTC. Its protein product is CASSVRPSGGKETQYF.

The gene calls are TRBV13 and TRBJ1-6; D unclear. Germline V gene lookup returns CDR1 PRHDT and CDR2 FYEKMQ (reference sequence). The CDR3 covers 16 residues. The V gene lost 1 base and the J gene lost 5 bases, with 12 bases spanning the gap. DNA of the CDR3: TGTGCCAGCAGCTTAGCTGCCGGGGTTCATAATTCACCCCTCCACTTT. Its translation is CASSLAAGVHNSPLHF.

This clonotype came up a few times. The genes are TRBV13 and TRBJ1-2, with 11 bases matching TRBD1. The ends lost 5 bases at V and 5 bases at J; junction bases unmatched: 7. CDR1 is PRHDT, CDR2 FYEKMQ, per germline (reference sequence). The CDR3 contains 15 residues. CDR3 region: CASSDRDRGRYGYTF. DNA for the CDR3: TGTGCCAGCAGCGACAGGGACAGGGGGAGGTATGGCTACACCTTC.

The genes are TRBV7-9 and TRBJ2-1; D gene ambiguous. Near its end, the DNA agrees better with TRBJ2-7, so the J call may be wrong. CDR1 is SEHNR and CDR2 is FQNEAQ in the germline V gene (reference sequence). The CDR3 contains 15 residues. CDR3 nucleotides: TGTGCCAGCAGCGCCAGTTGGGATCGAGGCAATGAGCAGTACTTC. Translation: CASSASWDRGNEQYF.

Only a few counts were recorded for this clonotype. This chain uses TRBV27 with TRBJ2-7; either TRBD1 or TRBD2 may fit D (5 bases each). V was clipped by 7 bases and J by 3 bases, with 22 bases between them. Germline CDR1 MNHEY, CDR2 SMNVEV (reference sequence). This CDR3 is built from 16 residues. Here the CDR3 reads CASTTAPGRTYYEQYF. The CDR3, as DNA: TGTGCCAGCACGACCGCCCCGGGACGAACTTACTACGAGCAGTACTTC.

The chain carries TRBV5-6 and TRBJ2-1, with 10 positions matching TRBD1. V lost 2 bases, J lost 3 bases, and 2 bases stayed unmatched. Germline V gene sequence: CDR1 SGHDT, CDR2 YYEEEE. The CDR3 contains 15 residues. Here the CDR3 DNA reads TGTGCCAGCAGCTTTGGGGACAGGGGCTACAATGAGCAGTTCTTC. This codes for CASSFGDRGYNEQFF.

The rearrangement uses TRBV5-1 and TRBJ2-7; 13 positions match TRBD2. Germline lookup yields CDR1 SGHRS and CDR2 YFSETQ. Losses at the gene ends were 5 bases for V and 1 base for J; bases not matched to a gene: 0. The CDR3 sequence is 14 residues long. The CDR3 nucleotides read TGCGCCAGCAGGACTAGCGGGAGGTCCTACGAGCAGTACTTC. Its protein is CASRTSGRSYEQYF.

This chain links TRBV7-2 with TRBJ2-3; possibly TRBD2 for D (6 bases). Trimming left V 5 bases short and J 1 base short, with 10 bases between. Germline values: CDR1 SGHTA, CDR2 FQGNSA. The CDR3 is made up of 14 amino acids. CDR3 protein: CASSPSVRTDTQYF. The CDR3 coding sequence is TGTGCCAGCAGCCCTAGCGTCCGCACAGATACGCAGTATTTT.

The chain recombines TRBV11-2 with TRBJ2-6; no firm D call. V gave up 5 bases and J gave up 0 bases, with 8 bases separating them. The CDR3 is made up of 15 amino acids. CDR1 SGHAT and CDR2 FQNNGV come from the germline V gene. CDR3 in amino acids: CASSLPSSGANVLTF. The CDR3 DNA sequence: TGTGCCAGCAGCCTCCCTTCCTCTGGGGCCAACGTCCTGACTTTC.

The chain joins TRBV27 to TRBJ2-1, with 9 bases matching TRBD1. The DNA end is a closer match to TRBJ2-7, so the J assignment may be wrong. The CDR3 is 15 amino acids. Looked up from germline, CDR1 is MNHEY and CDR2 is SMNVEV (reference sequence). DNA of the CDR3: TGTGCCAGCACCCGGACAGGGGATTCCTACAATGAGCAGTACTTC. As protein: CASTRTGDSYNEQYF.

The V call is TRBV15, the J call TRBJ2-5; 10 bases agree with TRBD2. This CDR3 has 16 amino acids. The germline V gene encodes CDR1 LNHNV and CDR2 YYDKDF (reference sequence). After removal of 5 bases from V and 11 bases from J, the junction contained 17 bases not matched to a gene. CDR3 protein: CATSLTTSGPHNEQYF. In DNA form, the CDR3 reads TGTGCCACCAGCTTAACGACTAGCGGGCCCCACAATGAGCAGTACTTC.

This clonotype was recorded many times. The chain employs TRBV29-1 and TRBJ2-7, with D unclear. V lost 7 bases, J lost 0 bases, and 10 bases lay in between. Germline-derived CDR1 and CDR2 are SQVTM and ANQGSEA. The CDR3 has 12 amino acids. This chain's CDR3 is CSAKNSSYEQYF. Written as DNA, the CDR3 is TGCAGCGCCAAAAACAGCTCCTACGAGCAGTACTTC.

This clonotype was recorded once. The chain links TRBV6-1 to TRBJ1-2; D is ambiguous. V lost 2 bases, J lost 7 bases, and 17 bases lay in between. CDR1 and CDR2 (germline): MNHNS, SASEGT. CDR3 size: 15 residues. CDR3 nucleotide sequence: TGTGCCAGCAGTGAACTCCTTACAGAATCAAGTGGCTACACCTTC. Its protein is CASSELLTESSGYTF.

The V and J genes are TRBV6-2 or TRBV6-3 and TRBJ2-1, with D possibly being TRBD2 (6 bases). The CDR3 runs to 15 residues. Germline CDR1 reads MNHEY; CDR2 reads SVGEGT. V lost 2 bases, J lost 1 base, and 9 bases lay in between. The CDR3 sequence is CASSYPEGSYNEQFF. The CDR3 DNA reads TGTGCCAGCAGTTACCCGGAGGGATCCTACAATGAGCAGTTCTTC.

This clonotype was seen a few times. V and J are TRBV6-6 and TRBJ1-1; 7 bases match TRBD1. The CDR3 contains 14 residues. V lost 4 bases to trimming and J lost 3 bases; unmatched junction nucleotides: 5. Germline V CDR1 and CDR2: MNHNY, SVGAGI (reference sequence). CDR3 loop: CASSLTGIYTEAFF. CDR3 bases: TGTGCCAGCAGTTTGACAGGGATATACACTGAAGCTTTCTTT.

V gene TRBV29-1 combines with J gene TRBJ2-1; tentative D call: TRBD2 (7 bases). The germline V gene encodes CDR1 SQVTM and CDR2 ANQGSEA. The CDR3 length is 18 residues. The ends were cut back, 5 bases at V and 2 bases at J, with 25 bases in the middle. CDR3 loop: CSVFGGPGGGGTYNEQFF. CDR3 nucleotides: TGCAGCGTTTTCGGAGGACCGGGGGGCGGCGGGACCTACAATGAGCAGTTCTTC.

This clonotype was observed a few times. The chain carries TRBV2 and TRBJ2-6; 11 nucleotides line up with TRBD2. CDR1 is SNHLY and CDR2 is FYNNEI in the germline V gene. V trimming: 4 bases; J trimming: 0 bases; junction bases outside the gene matches: 5. The CDR3 contains 18 residues. The CDR3 DNA sequence: TGTGCCAGCAGTGGCATCCTAGCGGGAGGCTCTGGGGCCAACGTCCTGACTTTC. Residues: CASSGILAGGSGANVLTF.

The V and J genes are TRBV28 and TRBJ2-1; no clear D. The V and J ends lost 2 bases and 4 bases respectively, with 15 bases between them. From germline, CDR1 is MDHEN and CDR2 SYDVKM. The CDR3 extends over 16 amino acids. This CDR3 is CASSLTGLSNYNEQFF. The CDR3 DNA follows: TGTGCCAGCAGTTTAACTGGGCTCTCGAATTACAATGAGCAGTTCTTC.